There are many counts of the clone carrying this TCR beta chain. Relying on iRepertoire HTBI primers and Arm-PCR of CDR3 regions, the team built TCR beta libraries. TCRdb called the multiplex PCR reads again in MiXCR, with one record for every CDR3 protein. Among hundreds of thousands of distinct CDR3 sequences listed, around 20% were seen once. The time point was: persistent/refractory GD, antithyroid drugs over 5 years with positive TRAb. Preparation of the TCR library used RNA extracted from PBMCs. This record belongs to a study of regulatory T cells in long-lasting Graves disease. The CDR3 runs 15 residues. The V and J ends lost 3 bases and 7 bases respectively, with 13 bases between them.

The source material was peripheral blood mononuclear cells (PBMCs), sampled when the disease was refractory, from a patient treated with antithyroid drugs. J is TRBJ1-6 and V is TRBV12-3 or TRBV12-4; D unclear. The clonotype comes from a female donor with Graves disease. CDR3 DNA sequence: TGTGCCAGCAGTTTTGGGGTCCGACGGAATTCACCCCTCCACTTT. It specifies CASSFGVRRNSPLHF.